The 32 T cell receptor beta chains reported below all come from one sample, sequenced in a study of lymphopenia after photon versus proton radiotherapy. Libraries were prepared by immunoSEQ multiplex PCR; TCRdb keeps only in-frame clonotypes and omits some of them. The sample has over 35,000 clones, 70% to 90% seen once. The sequencing here drew on peripheral blood, taken from a patient treated with proton-based radiotherapy. All receptors derive from a woman in her 70s with pancreatic cancer. Some clones in this sample may be carry-over from other donors' samples.

The gene calls are TRBV7-2 and TRBJ1-5, with a tentative D call TRBD1 (5 bases). The V and J ends lost 5 bases and 1 base respectively, with 18 bases between them. Looked up from germline, CDR1 is SGHTA and CDR2 is FQGNSA. The CDR3 is 17 residues long. The CDR3 DNA reads as TGTGCCAGCAGCGCTAGGGCTGCGGGGGAGAGCAATCAGCCCCAGCATTTT. Protein: CASSARAAGESNQPQHF.

The genes are TRBV4-2 and TRBJ1-3; D remains unclear. Germline V lookup: CDR1 LGHNA, CDR2 YNFKEQ. V lost 0 bases and J 4 bases, leaving 7 bases between the germline ends. This CDR3 is built from 14 residues. The CDR3 sequence: CASSQDQLGNTIYF. CDR3 coding DNA: TGTGCCAGCAGCCAAGATCAGTTGGGAAACACCATATATTTT.

The CDR3 loop is CASSLLGVQNTGELFF. In DNA form, the CDR3 reads TGCGCCAGCAGCCTACTTGGGGTACAGAACACCGGGGAGCTGTTTTTT. The chain uses TRBV5-1 and TRBJ2-2; unclear D gene. Trimming removed 4 bases from V and 1 base from J, with 14 bases in between. Germline values: CDR1 SGHRS, CDR2 YFSETQ. The CDR3 totals 16 residues. Full variable domain (outside the CDR3, taken from reference TRBV5-1 and TRBJ2-2): KAGVTQTPRYLIKTRGQQVTLSCSPISGHRSVSWYQQTPGQGLQFLFEYFSETQRNKGNFPGRFSGRQFSNSRSEMNVSTLELGDSALYLCASSLLGVQNTGELFFGEGSRLTVL.

The chain links TRBV11-2 to TRBJ2-1; 9 bases align to TRBD1. Germline CDR1 is SGHAT and CDR2 is FQNNGV. Trimming at V came to 5 bases and at J to 8 bases, leaving 10 bases not matched to a gene. This CDR3 region has 15 residues. The CDR3 protein is CASSLGQGTHDEQFF. The CDR3 DNA sequence: TGTGCCAGCAGCCTTGGACAGGGGACCCATGATGAGCAGTTCTTC. The full variable domain, rest sourced from reference TRBV11-2 and TRBJ2-1, is EAGVAQSPRYKIIEKRQSVAFWCNPISGHATLYWYQQILGQGPKLLIQFQNNGVVDDSQLPKDRFSAERLKGVDSTLKIQPAKLEDSAVYLCASSLGQGTHDEQFFGPGTRLTVL.

V and J are TRBV10-2 and TRBJ2-1, with 11 bases that match TRBD2. This CDR3 is 19 amino acids long. CDR1 is WSHSY, CDR2 SAAADI, per germline. V trimming: 0 bases; J trimming: 0 bases; junction bases outside the gene matches: 7. The CDR3 DNA is TGCGCCAGCAGTGAGTCCGTCGGGACTAGCGGCTTCTCCTACAATGAGCAGTTCTTC. Its translation: CASSESVGTSGFSYNEQFF.

Only a few counts were recorded for this clone. V usage is TRBV6-4 and J usage is TRBJ2-3; perhaps TRBD2 as D (6 bases). The V and J ends lost 3 bases and 8 bases respectively, with 9 bases between them. CDR1 is MRHNA, CDR2 SNTAGT, per germline. The CDR3 is 12 amino acids. CDR3 residues: CASSELGGTQYF. The DNA for the CDR3 is TGTGCCAGCAGTGAGCTGGGGGGTACGCAGTATTTT.

The rearrangement links TRBV6-1 to TRBJ2-7; maybe TRBD1 (7 bases). The CDR3 length is 14 residues. V was clipped by 6 bases and J by 3 bases, with 15 bases between them. The germline gives CDR1 MNHNS, CDR2 SASEGT. The CDR3 sequence: CASREGQSSYEQYF. The DNA of the CDR3 is TGTGCCAGCAGGGAGGGACAGAGTAGCTACGAGCAGTACTTC.

The V gene is TRBV30, the J gene TRBJ1-2, with a tentative D call TRBD1 (5 bases). This CDR3 region has 13 residues. Trimming pared 2 bases from V and 1 base from J, leaving 8 bases between. CDR1 is GTSNPN and CDR2 is SVGIG in the germline V gene (reference sequence). The CDR3 bases are TGTGCCTGGAGTCAGGACATTAACTATGGCTACACCTTC. Its translation is CAWSQDINYGYTF. Based on the CDR3 plus reference TRBV30 and TRBJ1-2, the full variable domain is SQTIHQWPATLVQPVGSPLSLECTVEGTSNPNLYWYRQAAGRGLQLLFYSVGIGQISSEVPQNLSASRPQDRQFILSSKKLLLSDSGFYLCAWSQDINYGYTFGSGTRLTVV.

This clone was counted a few times. This rearrangement joins TRBV19 to TRBJ1-6; weak D call: TRBD1 (5 bases). Trimming shortened V by 7 bases and J by 6 bases, and 10 bases separated the two germline ends. This CDR3 is 13 amino acids long. Germline CDR1 reads LNHDA; CDR2 reads SQIVND (reference sequence). The CDR3 coding sequence is TGTGCCAGTAAAGCAGGGTTTAATTCACCCCTCCACTTT. Its translation is CASKAGFNSPLHF.

This chain joins TRBV28 and TRBJ2-1, with 11 bases fitting TRBD1. CDR3 length equals 14 residues. Germline CDR1 reads MDHEN; CDR2 reads SYDVKM. Losses at the gene ends were 6 bases for V and 12 bases for J; bases not matched to a gene: 10. CDR3 region: CASRTRTGGRGQFF. CDR3 sequence (DNA): TGTGCCAGCAGGACACGGACAGGGGGCAGAGGGCAGTTCTTC. The variable domain in full, with the rest retrieved from reference TRBV28 and TRBJ2-1, is DVKVTQSSRYLVKRTGEKVFLECVQDMDHENMFWYRQDPGLGLRLIYFSYDVKMKEKGDIPEGYSVSREKKERFSLILESASTNQTSMYLCASRTRTGGRGQFFGPGTRLTVL.

This chain joins TRBV28 and TRBJ1-5, with D possibly matching TRBD1 (6 bases). Germline-derived CDR1 and CDR2 are MDHEN and SYDVKM. The CDR3 covers 14 residues. V lost 2 bases to trimming and J lost 3 bases, with 8 bases between them. The CDR3 spells CASSLRDNNQPQHF. CDR3 in DNA: TGTGCCAGCAGTTTAAGGGACAACAATCAGCCCCAGCATTTT.

The gene calls are TRBV11-1 and TRBJ1-2; possibly TRBD1 for D (6 bases). Trimming pared 5 bases from V and 3 bases from J, leaving 13 bases between. The CDR3 is 14 residues long. Germline CDR1 and CDR2: SGHAT and FQDESV (reference sequence). The CDR3 DNA reads TGTGCCAGCAGCCTCGGTACAGGGCACTATGGCTACACCTTC. Its translation: CASSLGTGHYGYTF.

The genes are TRBV11-2 and TRBJ2-3; unclear D gene. The CDR3 runs 14 residues. From germline, CDR1 is SGHAT and CDR2 FQNNGV. With 5 bases removed from V and 4 bases from J, the gap between germline ends came to 13 bases. In nucleotides, the CDR3 is TGTGCCAGCAGCCTACCGGCTAGACCAGATACGCAGTATTTT. This codes for CASSLPARPDTQYF.

This sequence joins TRBV6-1 and TRBJ2-7, with D tentatively TRBD1 (6 bases). Germline assignment: CDR1 MNHNS and CDR2 SASEGT. This CDR3 is built from 13 residues. Trimming took 8 bases from V and 0 from J, leaving 11 bases between them. The CDR3 loop is CASRQEISYEQYF. The CDR3 bases are TGTGCCAGCCGACAGGAGATCTCCTACGAGCAGTACTTC.

The chain links TRBV4-1 to TRBJ1-1; D is undetermined. V lost 0 bases and J lost 10, with 15 bases in between. CDR1 and CDR2 from the germline V gene are MGHRA and YSYEKL. The CDR3 extends over 14 amino acids. The CDR3, as DNA: TGCGCCAGCAGCCAAGATCGTCGCACACTGGGAGCTTTCTTT. It is translated as CASSQDRRTLGAFF.

The chain couples TRBV10-2 to TRBJ1-1, with D tentatively TRBD1 (5 bases). CDR3 length: 13 residues. Trimming shortened V by 4 bases and J by 6 bases, and 12 bases separated the two germline ends. Per germline, CDR1 WSHSY and CDR2 SAAADI. DNA for the CDR3: TGCGCCAGCAGTGTCGGGGGATCGGCTGAAGCTTTCTTT. Translation gives CASSVGGSAEAFF.

The V gene is TRBV4-2, the J gene TRBJ2-5; D is unclear. The V gene's germline CDR1 is LGHNA and CDR2 YNFKEQ. The CDR3 runs to 14 residues. The V end lost 0 bases, the J end lost 5 bases, and 10 bases lay between the germline ends. CDR3 bases: TGTGCCAGCAGCCAAGAGGTAGCCCTGGAGACCCAGTACTTC. Amino acids: CASSQEVALETQYF.

DNA of the CDR3: TGCAGCGTTGAAGGGGGGCCTCCTGAAGCTTTCTTT. It encodes CSVEGGPPEAFF. The chain recombines TRBV29-1 with TRBJ1-1; the D gene is possibly TRBD1 (6 bases). V was trimmed by 1 base and J by 6 bases, leaving 9 bases between them. This CDR3 is built from 12 residues. Germline V CDR1 and CDR2: SQVTM, ANQGSEA. The complete variable domain, with remaining parts taken from reference TRBV29-1 and TRBJ1-1, reads SAVISQKPSRDICQRGTSLTIQCQVDSQVTMMFWYRQQPGQSLTLIATANQGSEATYESGFVIDKFPISRPNLTFSTLTVSNMSPEDSSIYLCSVEGGPPEAFFGQGTRLTVV.

This chain links TRBV5-1 with TRBJ2-7, with unresolved D. This CDR3 has 13 amino acids. Germline CDR1 reads SGHRS; CDR2 reads YFSETQ. The ends were cut back, 3 bases at V and 3 bases at J, with 10 bases in the middle. The CDR3 reads CASSWSPNYEQYF. CDR3 DNA sequence: TGCGCCAGCAGCTGGTCACCAAACTACGAGCAGTACTTC.

This sequence joins TRBV5-4 and TRBJ2-3, with 8 bases fitting TRBD2. The length of the CDR3 is 15 residues. Unmatched junction bases numbered 4, after V lost 3 bases and J lost 1 base. From germline, CDR1 is SGHNT and CDR2 YYREEE (reference sequence). The CDR3 region has the DNA TGTGCCAGCAGCTCTGACGGGGGGGGCACAGATACGCAGTATTTT. Amino acid sequence: CASSSDGGGTDTQYF. Variable domain in full (rest from reference TRBV5-4 and TRBJ2-3): ETGVTQSPTHLIKTRGQQVTLRCSSQSGHNTVSWYQQALGQGPQFIFQYYREEENGRGNFPPRFSGLQFPNYSSELNVNALELDDSALYLCASSSDGGGTDTQYFGPGTRLTVL.

In this sample, this clone turned up a few times. A single base is all that separates this from a far larger clone, so a read error is likely. Additional DNA sequences in this sample encode the identical CDR3. The V gene is TRBV5-2, the J gene TRBJ1-1; the table's D call of TRBD1 was not tested on the DNA. TRBV5-2 is labeled a pseudogene. This CDR3 has 14 residues. Written as DNA, the CDR3 is TGCGCCAGCAGCCATCGGACAGAGAACACTGAAGCTTTCTTT. This codes for CASSHRTENTEAFF.

The chain carries TRBV29-1 and TRBJ2-1, with D unclear. The CDR3 has 11 residues. The germline V gene has CDR1 SQVTM and CDR2 ANQGSEA. V lost 4 bases, J lost 9 bases, and 10 bases lay in between. The chain's CDR3 is CSVAVASEQFF. The CDR3 region has the DNA TGCAGCGTTGCTGTGGCGAGTGAGCAGTTCTTC.

This clone was detected a few times. The J gene is TRBJ2-5, the V gene TRBV28; TRBD1 might be the D (6 bases). The CDR3 loop spans 15 amino acids. Deletions cut 7 bases from V and 1 base from J, with 16 bases between. Germline lookup yields CDR1 MDHEN and CDR2 SYDVKM. The CDR3 region has the DNA TGTGCCAGCACCCCACCGGGACACGTCCAAGAGACCCAGTACTTC. Translated: CASTPPGHVQETQYF. Full variable domain (outside the CDR3, taken from reference TRBV28 and TRBJ2-5): DVKVTQSSRYLVKRTGEKVFLECVQDMDHENMFWYRQDPGLGLRLIYFSYDVKMKEKGDIPEGYSVSREKKERFSLILESASTNQTSMYLCASTPPGHVQETQYFGPGTRLLVL.

The V gene is TRBV6-4, the J gene TRBJ1-6, with D possibly being TRBD1 (6 bases). V lost 5 bases and J lost 7, with 12 bases in between. Germline assignment: CDR1 MRHNA and CDR2 SNTAGT. This CDR3 spans 14 amino acids. The CDR3: CASSRRGENSPLHF. Here the CDR3 DNA reads TGTGCCAGCAGTCGCAGGGGTGAGAATTCACCCCTCCACTTT.

The CDR3 bases are TGCAGCGCCACCGGACAGGGCGCGTCAGCTTTCTTT. Protein sequence: CSATGQGASAFF. The chain joins TRBV29-1 to TRBJ1-1; the match to TRBD1 covers 8 bases. V shed 7 bases, J shed 10 bases, and the junction held 11 bases outside the gene matches. Germline-derived CDR1 and CDR2 are SQVTM and ANQGSEA. The CDR3 is 12 residues long.

This chain connects TRBV19 to TRBJ2-7; possibly TRBD1 for D (6 bases). CDR1 LNHDA and CDR2 SQIVND come from the germline V gene (reference sequence). The CDR3 length is 13 residues. V dropped 3 bases and J dropped 3 bases, with 9 bases sitting between them. CDR3 in amino acids: CASSIGQFYEQYF. As DNA, the CDR3 is TGTGCCAGTAGTATCGGACAGTTCTACGAGCAGTACTTC.

A single count supports this clone. The gene calls are TRBV10-3 and TRBJ2-1; 15 positions agree with TRBD2. Trimming at V came to 6 bases and at J to 3 bases, leaving 6 bases not matched to a gene. The CDR3 consists of 17 residues. Germline loops: CDR1 ENHRY, CDR2 SYGVKD. This CDR3 is CAISRTSGREVYNEQFF. The DNA for the CDR3 is TGTGCCATCAGCCGGACTAGCGGGAGGGAGGTCTACAATGAGCAGTTCTTC.

Comments on this clone: The junction and the germline gene differ at one end; a read error may be behind it. The chain recombines TRBV4-1 with TRBJ1-1; no definite D call. Germline CDR1 is MGHRA and CDR2 is YSYEKL. The CDR3 runs 11 residues. Here the CDR3 DNA reads TGTGCCAGCAGCCGGGACACTGAAGCTTTCTTT. Encoded protein: CASSRDTEAFF.

This clone was found once. The rearrangement joins TRBV4-1 to TRBJ2-2; 7 nucleotides line up with TRBD1. This CDR3 has 17 amino acids. The J segment lost 0 bases and the V segment lost 0 bases, leaving 4 bases of the junction unmatched. The V gene's germline CDR1 is MGHRA and CDR2 YSYEKL. The CDR3 reads CASSQEQGTANTGELFF. In nucleotides, the CDR3 is TGCGCCAGCAGCCAAGAACAGGGGACCGCGAACACCGGGGAGCTGTTTTTT.

The chain is built from TRBV9 and TRBJ1-1; D unclear. The CDR3 has 14 amino acids. Germline V gene sequence: CDR1 SGDLS, CDR2 YYNGEE. V lost 2 bases to trimming and J lost 4 bases, with 12 bases between them. The CDR3 loop reads CASSVQFAGTEAFF. The CDR3 DNA reads as TGTGCCAGCAGCGTCCAATTTGCGGGCACTGAAGCTTTCTTT.

This clone has only a few counts. The chain links TRBV28 to TRBJ1-1; D ambiguous. Germline CDR1 reads MDHEN; CDR2 reads SYDVKM. The CDR3 is 14 amino acids. The ends were cut back, 1 base at V and 1 base at J, with 7 bases in the middle. The CDR3 sequence is CASSLLNRNTEAFF. DNA for the CDR3: TGTGCCAGCAGTTTATTAAACAGGAACACTGAAGCTTTCTTT.

The chain recombines TRBV28 with TRBJ1-2; D remains ambiguous. Trimming pared 2 bases from V and 2 bases from J, leaving 6 bases between. The CDR3 consists of 13 residues. Germline V gives CDR1 MDHEN, CDR2 SYDVKM. The DNA of the CDR3 is TGTGCCAGCAGTTTAGGCGACAACTATGGCTACACCTTC. It codes for CASSLGDNYGYTF.